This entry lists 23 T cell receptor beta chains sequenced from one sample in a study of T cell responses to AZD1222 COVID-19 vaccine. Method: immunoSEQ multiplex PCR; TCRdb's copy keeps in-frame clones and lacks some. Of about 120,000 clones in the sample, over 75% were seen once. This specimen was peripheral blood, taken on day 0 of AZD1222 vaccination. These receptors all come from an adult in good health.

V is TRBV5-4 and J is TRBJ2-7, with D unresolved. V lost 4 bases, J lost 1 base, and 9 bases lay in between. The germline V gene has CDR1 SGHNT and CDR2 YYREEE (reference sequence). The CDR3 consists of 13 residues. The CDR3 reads CASSPVGSYEQYF. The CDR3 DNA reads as TGTGCCAGCAGCCCCGTGGGGTCCTACGAGCAGTACTTC.

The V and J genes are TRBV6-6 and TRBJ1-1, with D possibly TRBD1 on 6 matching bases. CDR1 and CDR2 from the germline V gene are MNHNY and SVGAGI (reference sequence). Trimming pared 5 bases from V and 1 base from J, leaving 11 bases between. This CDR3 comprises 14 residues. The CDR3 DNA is TGTGCCAGCAGTGGCCAGACAGGGAACACTGAAGCTTTCTTT. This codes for CASSGQTGNTEAFF.

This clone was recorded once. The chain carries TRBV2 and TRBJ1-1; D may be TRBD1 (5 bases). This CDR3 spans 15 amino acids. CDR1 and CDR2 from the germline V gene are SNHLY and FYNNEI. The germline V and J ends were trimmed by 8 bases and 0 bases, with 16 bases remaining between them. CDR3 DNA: TGTGCCAGCCGGTGGGAGGGAGGGGTGAACACTGAAGCTTTCTTT. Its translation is CASRWEGGVNTEAFF.

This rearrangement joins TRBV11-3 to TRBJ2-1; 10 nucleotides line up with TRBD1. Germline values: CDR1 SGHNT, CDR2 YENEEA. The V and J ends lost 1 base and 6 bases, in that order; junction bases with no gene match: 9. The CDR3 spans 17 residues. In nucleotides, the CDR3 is TGTGCCAGCAGCTTAGGCCGGGGACAGGGGCCTCGCAATGAGCAGTTCTTC. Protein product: CASSLGRGQGPRNEQFF.

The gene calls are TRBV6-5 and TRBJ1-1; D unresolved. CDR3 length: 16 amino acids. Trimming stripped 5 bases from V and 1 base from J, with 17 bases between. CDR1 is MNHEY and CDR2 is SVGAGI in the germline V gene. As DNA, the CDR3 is TGTGCCAGCAGTCACTTAAGTGCCCCCAAGAACACTGAAGCTTTCTTT. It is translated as CASSHLSAPKNTEAFF.

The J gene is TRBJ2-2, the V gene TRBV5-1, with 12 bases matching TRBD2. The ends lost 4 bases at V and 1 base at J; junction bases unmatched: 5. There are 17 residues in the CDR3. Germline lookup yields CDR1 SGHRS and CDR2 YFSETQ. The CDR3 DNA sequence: TGCGCCAGCAGCCCTGGACTAGCGGGACAGAACACCGGGGAGCTGTTTTTT. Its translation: CASSPGLAGQNTGELFF.

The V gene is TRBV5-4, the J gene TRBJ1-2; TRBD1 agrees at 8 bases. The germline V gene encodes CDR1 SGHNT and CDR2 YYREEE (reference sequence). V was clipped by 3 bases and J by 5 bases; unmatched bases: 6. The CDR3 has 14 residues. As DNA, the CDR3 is TGTGCCAGCAGCTGGGGACAGGATCTTTATGGCTACACCTTC. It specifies CASSWGQDLYGYTF.

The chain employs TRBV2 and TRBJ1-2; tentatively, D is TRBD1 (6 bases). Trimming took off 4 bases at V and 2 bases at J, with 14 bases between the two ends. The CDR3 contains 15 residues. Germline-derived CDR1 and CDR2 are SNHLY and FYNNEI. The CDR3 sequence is CASSVGQTLNYGYTF. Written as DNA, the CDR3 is TGTGCCAGCAGTGTCGGACAGACCCTAAACTATGGCTACACCTTC.

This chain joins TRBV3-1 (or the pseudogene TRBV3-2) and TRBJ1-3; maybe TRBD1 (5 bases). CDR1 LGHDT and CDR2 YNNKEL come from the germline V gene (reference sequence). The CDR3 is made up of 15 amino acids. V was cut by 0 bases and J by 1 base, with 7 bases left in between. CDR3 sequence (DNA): TGTGCCAGCAGCCAAGAGGGGGTGTCTGGAAACACCATATATTTT. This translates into CASSQEGVSGNTIYF.

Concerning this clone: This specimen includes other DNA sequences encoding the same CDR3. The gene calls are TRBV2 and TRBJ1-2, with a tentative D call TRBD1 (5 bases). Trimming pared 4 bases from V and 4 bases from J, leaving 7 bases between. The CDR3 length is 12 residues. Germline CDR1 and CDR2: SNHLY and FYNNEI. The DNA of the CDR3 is TGTGCCAGCAGTGTTGACAGCTATGGCTACACCTTC. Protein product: CASSVDSYGYTF. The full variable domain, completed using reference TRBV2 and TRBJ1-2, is EPEVTQTPSHQVTQMGQEVILRCVPISNHLYFYWYRQILGQKVEFLVSFYNNEISEKSEIFDDQFSVERPDGSNFTLKIRSTKLEDSAMYFCASSVDSYGYTFGSGTRLTVV.

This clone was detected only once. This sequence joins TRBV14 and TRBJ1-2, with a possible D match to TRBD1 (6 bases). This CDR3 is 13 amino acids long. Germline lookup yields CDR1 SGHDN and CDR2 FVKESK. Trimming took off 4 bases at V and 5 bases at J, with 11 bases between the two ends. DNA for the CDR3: TGTGCCAGCAGCCGCGGGACACCTTATGGCTACACCTTC. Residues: CASSRGTPYGYTF.

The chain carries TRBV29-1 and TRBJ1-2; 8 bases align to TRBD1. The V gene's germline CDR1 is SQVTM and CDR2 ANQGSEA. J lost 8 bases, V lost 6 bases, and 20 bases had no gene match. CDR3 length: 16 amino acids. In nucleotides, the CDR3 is TGCAGCGTCGGAGCAGGGGGCGAGCCCTCTCCTGACGGCTACACCTTC. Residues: CSVGAGGEPSPDGYTF. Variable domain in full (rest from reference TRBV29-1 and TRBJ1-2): SAVISQKPSRDICQRGTSLTIQCQVDSQVTMMFWYRQQPGQSLTLIATANQGSEATYESGFVIDKFPISRPNLTFSTLTVSNMSPEDSSIYLCSVGAGGEPSPDGYTFGSGTRLTVV.

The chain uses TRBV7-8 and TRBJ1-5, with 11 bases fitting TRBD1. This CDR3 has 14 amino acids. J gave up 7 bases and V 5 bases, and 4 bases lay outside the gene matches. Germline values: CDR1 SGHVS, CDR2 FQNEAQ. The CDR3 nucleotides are TGTGCCAGCAGCGGAGGACAGGGGGCCCAGCCCCAGCATTTT. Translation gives CASSGGQGAQPQHF.

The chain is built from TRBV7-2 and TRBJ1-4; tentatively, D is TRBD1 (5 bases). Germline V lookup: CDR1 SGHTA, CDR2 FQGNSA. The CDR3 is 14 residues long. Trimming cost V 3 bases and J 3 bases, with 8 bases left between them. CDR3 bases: TGTGCCAGCAGCTTTCAGGGATCTAATGAAAAACTGTTTTTT. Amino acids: CASSFQGSNEKLFF. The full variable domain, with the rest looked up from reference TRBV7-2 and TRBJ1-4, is GAGVSQSPSNKVTEKGKDVELRCDPISGHTALYWYRQSLGQGLEFLIYFQGNSAPDKSGLPSDRFSAERTGGSVSTLTIQRTQQEDSAVYLCASSFQGSNEKLFFGSGTQLSVL.

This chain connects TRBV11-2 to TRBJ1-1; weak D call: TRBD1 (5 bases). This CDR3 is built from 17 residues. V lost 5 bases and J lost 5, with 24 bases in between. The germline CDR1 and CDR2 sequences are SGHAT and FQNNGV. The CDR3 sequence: CASSGLGVQGWRTEAFF. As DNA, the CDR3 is TGTGCCAGCAGCGGCCTGGGGGTGCAGGGATGGAGGACTGAAGCTTTCTTT.

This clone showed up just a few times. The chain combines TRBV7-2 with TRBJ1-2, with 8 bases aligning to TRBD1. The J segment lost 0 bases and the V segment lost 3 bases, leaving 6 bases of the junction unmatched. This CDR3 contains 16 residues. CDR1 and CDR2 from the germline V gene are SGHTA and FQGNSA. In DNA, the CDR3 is TGTGCCAGCAGCTTGATGCAGACAGGGGCTAACTATGGCTACACCTTC. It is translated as CASSLMQTGANYGYTF.

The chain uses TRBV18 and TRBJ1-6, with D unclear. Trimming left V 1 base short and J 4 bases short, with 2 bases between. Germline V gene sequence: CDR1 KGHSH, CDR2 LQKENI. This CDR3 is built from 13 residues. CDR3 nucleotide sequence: TGTGCCAGCTCACCACTTTATAATTCACCCCTCCACTTT. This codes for CASSPLYNSPLHF.

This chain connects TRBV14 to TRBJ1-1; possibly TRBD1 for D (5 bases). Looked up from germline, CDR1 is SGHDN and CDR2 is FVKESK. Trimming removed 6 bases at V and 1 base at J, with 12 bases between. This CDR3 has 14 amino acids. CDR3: CASRPLRENTEAFF. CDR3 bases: TGTGCCAGCAGGCCTCTCAGGGAGAACACTGAAGCTTTCTTT.

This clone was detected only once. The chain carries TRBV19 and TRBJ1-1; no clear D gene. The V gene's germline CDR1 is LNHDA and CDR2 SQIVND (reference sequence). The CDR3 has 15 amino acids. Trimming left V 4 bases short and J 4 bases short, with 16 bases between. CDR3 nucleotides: TGTGCCAGTAGTACCAGAATCGGGATGGGCACTGAAGCTTTCTTT. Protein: CASSTRIGMGTEAFF.

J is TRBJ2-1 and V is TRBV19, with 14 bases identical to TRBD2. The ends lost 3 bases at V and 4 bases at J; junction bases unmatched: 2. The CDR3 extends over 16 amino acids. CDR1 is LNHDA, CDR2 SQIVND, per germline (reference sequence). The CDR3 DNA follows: TGTGCCAGTAGTATCCGACTAGCGGGGGGGTACAATGAGCAGTTCTTC. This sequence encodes CASSIRLAGGYNEQFF. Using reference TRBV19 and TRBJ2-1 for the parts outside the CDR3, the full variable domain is DGGITQSPKYLFRKEGQNVTLSCEQNLNHDAMYWYRQDPGQGLRLIYYSQIVNDFQKGDIAEGYSVSREKKESFPLTVTSAQKNPTAFYLCASSIRLAGGYNEQFFGPGTRLTVL.

The DNA for the CDR3 is TGTGCCAGCAGCATTGGGACAGGGGAAAATGAGCAGTTCTTC. Amino acids: CASSIGTGENEQFF. The chain carries TRBV5-8 and TRBJ2-1; TRBD1 matches 10 bases. This CDR3 comprises 14 residues. Trimming at V came to 4 bases and at J to 7 bases, leaving 5 bases not matched to a gene. Germline V gene lookup returns CDR1 SGHTS and CDR2 YDEGEE.

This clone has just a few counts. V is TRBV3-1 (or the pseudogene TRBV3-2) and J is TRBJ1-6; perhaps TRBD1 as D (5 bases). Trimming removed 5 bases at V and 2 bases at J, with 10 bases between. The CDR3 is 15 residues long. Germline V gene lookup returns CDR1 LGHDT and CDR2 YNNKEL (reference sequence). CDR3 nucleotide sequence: TGTGCCAGCAGCAGGAGGGGTGCCTATAATTCACCCCTCCACTTT. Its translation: CASSRRGAYNSPLHF.

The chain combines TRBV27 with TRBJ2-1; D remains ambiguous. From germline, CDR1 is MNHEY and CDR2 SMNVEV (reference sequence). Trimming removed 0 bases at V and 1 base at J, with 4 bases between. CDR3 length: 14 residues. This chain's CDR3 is CASSLSMSYNEQFF. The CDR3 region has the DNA TGTGCCAGCAGTTTATCGATGTCCTACAATGAGCAGTTCTTC.